Below, 14 T cell receptor beta chains from the same sample are listed, as sequenced in a study of molecular identifiers for immune sequencing clone quantification (dated by TCRdb to between 2018 and 2020). Receptor libraries were prepared by PCR. Sequencing took place on a NextSeq 500. TCRdb itself trimmed the public reads at Q25 with fastp, ran MiXCR and retained productive beta chains. Every entry covers one CDR3 protein and lists the most common genes and DNA from its rows. This sample holds a few hundred thousand distinct CDR3 sequences; roughly 24% were observed only once. About 0.71% of the sample rests with the top ten. Sample: naive CD8+ T cells from blood, with Jurkat cell RNA spiked in. This specimen's cell subset or site label, per the study, means: FACS-sorted CD8+CD4-CCR7+CD45RA+ naive T cells. The source is a human donor in good health. Some libraries in this study had Jurkat cell RNA spiked in.

This clonotype was counted a few times. The chain combines TRBV13 with TRBJ2-3, with 7 positions matching TRBD2. J lost 0 bases, V lost 5 bases, and 11 bases had no gene match. The CDR3 loop spans 17 amino acids. CDR1 is PRHDT, CDR2 FYEKMQ, per germline (reference sequence). CDR3 amino acids: CASSPPAGSGSTDTQYF. CDR3 bases: TGTGCCAGCAGCCCCCCCGCAGGTAGCGGGAGCACAGATACGCAGTATTTT. The full variable domain, completed using reference TRBV13 and TRBJ2-3, is AAGVIQSPRHLIKEKRETATLKCYPIPRHDTVYWYQQGPGQDPQFLISFYEKMQSDKGSIPDRFSAQQFSDYHSELNMSSLELGDSALYFCASSPPAGSGSTDTQYFGPGTRLTVL.

Concerning this clonotype: A read error may produce the germline difference seen at one junction end. This rearrangement joins TRBV20-1 to TRBJ2-3; TRBD1 is a possible D gene (6 bases). The germline V gene has CDR1 DFQATT and CDR2 SNEGSKA (reference sequence). This CDR3 has 16 amino acids. This CDR3 reads CNARAERQGSTDTQYF. The CDR3 coding sequence is TGCAATGCTAGAGCTGAGAGGCAGGGGAGCACAGATACGCAGTATTTT.

This clonotype was detected only a few times. This CDR3 reads CASSMGQGLVDEQYF. The DNA for the CDR3 is TGTGCCAGTAGTATGGGACAGGGGCTTGTTGACGAGCAGTACTTC. J is TRBJ2-7 and V is TRBV19, with 10 bases that match TRBD1. The CDR3 length is 15 residues. V trimming: 3 bases; J trimming: 5 bases; junction bases outside the gene matches: 7. Germline V gene data show CDR1 as LNHDA and CDR2 as SQIVND (reference sequence).

V and J are TRBV6-5 and TRBJ1-4, with D tentatively TRBD1 (6 bases). CDR1 is MNHEY and CDR2 is SVGAGI in the germline V gene. The CDR3 extends over 15 amino acids. V was trimmed by 5 bases and J by 8 bases, leaving 18 bases between them. The CDR3 DNA is TGTGCCAGCAGTCGGACGTCCGGGACAAACGAAAAACTGTTTTTT. Encoded protein: CASSRTSGTNEKLFF.

On this clonotype itself: One end of the junction fails to match germline, which may point to a read error. The chain has TRBV7-8 and TRBJ2-3; 13 bases match TRBD2. The CDR3 is made up of 17 amino acids. In germline, CDR1 is SGHVS, CDR2 FQNEAQ. The CDR3 loop is CASGLAGTSGGTDTQYF. CDR3 in DNA: TGTGCCAGCGGCTTAGCTGGGACTAGCGGGGGCACAGATACGCAGTATTTT.

This clonotype was counted many times. The rearrangement uses TRBV30 and TRBJ1-6; 10 nucleotides line up with TRBD1. With V trimmed by 5 bases and J by 14 bases, 6 bases remained unmatched. The V gene's germline CDR1 is GTSNPN and CDR2 SVGIG (reference sequence). CDR3 length: 12 residues. The CDR3 sequence is CAWDRTGGSLHF. Here the CDR3 DNA reads TGTGCCTGGGACCGGACAGGGGGATCCCTCCACTTT.

This clonotype was seen more than once but under ten times. The chain recombines TRBV25-1 with TRBJ1-1; 7 nucleotides agree with TRBD1. CDR3 length: 14 residues. Germline CDR1 MGHDK, CDR2 SYGVNS. V gave up 6 bases and J gave up 1 base; unmatched junction bases: 5. The CDR3 DNA sequence: TGTGCCAGCAGGAAACAGGGGCCGAACACTGAAGCTTTCTTT. The encoded protein is CASRKQGPNTEAFF.

The chain links TRBV19 to TRBJ1-1, with D unclear. Between the trimmed V and J ends, which lost 3 bases and 3 bases, there was a span of 5 bases. Looked up from germline, CDR1 is LNHDA and CDR2 is SQIVND (reference sequence). This CDR3 is built from 12 residues. In nucleotides, the CDR3 is TGTGCCAGTAGTATCTACGACACTGAAGCTTTCTTT. Residues: CASSIYDTEAFF.

This chain's CDR3 is CASSPAWGYEQYF. The CDR3 DNA reads as TGTGCCAGCAGTCCCGCCTGGGGCTACGAGCAGTACTTC. V is TRBV6-5 and J is TRBJ2-7; D unclear. This CDR3 contains 13 residues. CDR1 and CDR2 (germline): MNHEY, SVGAGI. V was pared by 5 bases and J by 3 bases, with 11 bases between.

This clonotype was seen a few times. This sequence joins TRBV11-2 and TRBJ2-7; D gene ambiguous. The V and J ends lost 5 bases and 6 bases respectively, with 14 bases between them. CDR1 SGHAT and CDR2 FQNNGV come from the germline V gene. The CDR3 is 13 residues long. CDR3 sequence: CASSPTVLREQYF. In DNA, the CDR3 is TGTGCCAGCAGCCCGACGGTGTTGCGCGAGCAGTACTTC.

V is TRBV12-3 or TRBV12-4 and J is TRBJ2-2; D perhaps matches TRBD1 (5 bases). Trimming took 2 bases from V and 4 from J, leaving 11 bases between them. The CDR3 totals 15 residues. In nucleotides, the CDR3 is TGTGCCAGCAGTTTAATTCAGGGCACCACCGGGGAGCTGTTTTTT. It yields the protein CASSLIQGTTGELFF.

There are many counts of this clonotype. The J gene is TRBJ2-3, the V gene TRBV21-1; the DNA was not used to check the table's D call, TRBD1. TRBV21-1 is tagged as a pseudogene. This CDR3 has 16 amino acids. This chain's CDR3 is CASSPRRPSGTDTQYF. The CDR3, as DNA: TGTGCCAGCAGCCCCAGGAGGCCTTCGGGCACAGATACGCAGTATTTT.

This clonotype was picked up a small number of times. The V call is TRBV6-2 or TRBV6-3, the J call TRBJ2-2; D is ambiguous. Germline lookup yields CDR1 MNHEY and CDR2 SVGEGT. The CDR3 has 14 amino acids. Trimming removed 3 bases at V and 2 bases at J, with 7 bases between. DNA of the CDR3: TGTGCCAGCAGTTATCCGGAAAACACCGGGGAGCTGTTTTTT. Its translation: CASSYPENTGELFF.

This chain uses TRBV7-9 with TRBJ1-1, with D maybe TRBD1 (5 bases). With 4 bases removed from V and 0 bases from J, the gap between germline ends came to 12 bases. Per germline, CDR1 SEHNR and CDR2 FQNEAQ (reference sequence). The CDR3 extends over 15 amino acids. Here the CDR3 reads CASSSQDNVNTEAFF. The DNA of the CDR3 is TGTGCCAGCAGCTCACAGGACAACGTGAACACTGAAGCTTTCTTT. The variable domain in full, with the rest retrieved from reference TRBV7-9 and TRBJ1-1, is DTGVSQNPRHKITKRGQNVTFRCDPISEHNRLYWYRQTLGQGPEFLTYFQNEAQLEKSRLLSDRFSAERPKGSFSTLEIQRTEQGDSAMYLCASSSQDNVNTEAFFGQGTRLTVV.